A single T cell receptor (beta chain) is shown here with its context. The data belong to a study of human T cells and chemical hapten exposure. Time point indicated: patch test 2, 6 weeks after DPC sensitization. The treatment: therapeutic diphenylcyclopropenone sensitization with weekly scalp DPC. TCRdb re-called the RACE reads with MiXCR, one entry per CDR3 protein. The sample holds about 40,000 distinct CDR3 sequences, approximately 3.3% seen once. This clonotype was obtained from a man aged 40-55 years with alopecia areata. Some clones in this sample may be carry-over from other donors' samples. Sequenced here: whole blood, sampled in connection with sensitization to the hapten diphenylcyclopropenone (DPC).

CDR3 nucleotides: TGTGCCAGCATGTTAGCAGGTTCCCTCTATGGCTACACCTTC. Encoded protein: CASMLAGSLYGYTF. This chain joins TRBV6-1 and TRBJ1-2; D ambiguous. The germline V gene encodes CDR1 MNHNS and CDR2 SASEGT. This CDR3 region has 14 residues. Trimming left V 7 bases short and J 4 bases short, with 16 bases between.